This T cell receptor (beta chain) was retrieved from a study of CD8+ T cells in alopecia areata. Study results and caveats: Resident alphabeta T-cell populations of normal skin are likewise subject to sequencing in scalp samples.

The V end was cut by 0 bases, the J end by 5 bases, with 20 bases between. Germline CDR1 and CDR2: SGHRS and YFSETQ. The CDR3 sequence is 17 residues long. Specified treatment: oral pan-JAK inhibitor, 5-10 mg twice daily. It was from alopecia areata patients that lesional scalp punch biopsies and peripheral blood were collected. PBMCs yielded sorted CD4+ and CD8+ T cells. Once RNA had been extracted, it was reverse transcribed into cDNA to act as the sequencing template. Here immunoSEQ multiplex PCR was the method, and the copy in TCRdb shows in-frame clones only, minus some. The repertoire holds approximately 170,000 clones, with 45% to 65% as singletons. On this clone itself: The antigen is unknown.

This chain joins TRBV5-1 and TRBJ2-5; D tentatively reads TRBD1 or TRBD2 (5 bases each). The sequence was collected from a human donor with alopecia areata. The specimen was CD4+ T cells sorted from blood, collected at week 4, from a patient treated with tofacitinib. DNA for the CDR3: TGCGCCAGCAGCTTGGATGGGGGTGCCATAGGTCTGGAGACCCAGTACTTC. This encodes CASSLDGGAIGLETQYF. Together with reference TRBV5-1 and TRBJ2-5, the CDR3 gives the full variable domain: KAGVTQTPRYLIKTRGQQVTLSCSPISGHRSVSWYQQTPGQGLQFLFEYFSETQRNKGNFPGRFSGRQFSNSRSEMNVSTLELGDSALYLCASSLDGGAIGLETQYFGPGTRLLVL.